The 8 T cell receptor beta chains in this list originate from one sample, sequenced in a study of shared clonotypes between healthy human individuals. The method was immunoSEQ multiplex PCR; TCRdb's version includes in-frame clones alone and lacks a portion of them. Of about 330,000 clones in the sample, around two thirds are singletons; the top ten hold around a tenth. Sequencing used memory CD4+ T cells sorted from blood. Subset denoted: CD45RA-negative fraction. Every receptor here comes from a man aged 25 to 40 in good health.

The J gene is TRBJ2-4, the V gene TRBV5-1, with D hard to call. This CDR3 region has 13 residues. V gave up 3 bases and J gave up 7 bases, with 11 bases separating them. Germline V CDR1 and CDR2: SGHRS, YFSETQ. CDR3 protein: CASSSLTENIQYF. CDR3 DNA: TGCGCCAGCAGCTCCCTGACGGAGAACATTCAGTACTTC.

As regards this clone: The identical CDR3 is also encoded by other nucleotide sequences in the sample. The chain joins TRBV20-1 to TRBJ2-3; no firm D call. V shed 3 bases and J shed 6 bases, with 4 bases lying between them. The CDR3 is 10 residues long. Germline V lookup: CDR1 DFQATT, CDR2 SNEGSKA (reference sequence). Written as DNA, the CDR3 is TGCAGTGCTAGGGCCGATACGCAGTATTTT. Protein product: CSARADTQYF.

The V call is TRBV6-9, the J call TRBJ2-3; D possibly corresponds to TRBD1 (5 bases). Trimming shortened V by 3 bases and J by 3 bases, and 10 bases separated the two germline ends. Germline V CDR1 and CDR2: MNHGY, SVAAGI. CDR3 length: 14 residues. This CDR3 is CASSYGQGTDTQYF. CDR3 DNA sequence: TGTGCCAGCAGTTACGGGCAGGGAACAGATACGCAGTATTTT.

For the CDR3, the DNA is TGTGCCAGCAGCCTGGGGACCTACACCGGGGAGCTGTTTTTT. Translation gives CASSLGTYTGELFF. The gene calls are TRBV11-2 and TRBJ2-2, with D perhaps given as TRBD1 or TRBD2 (5 bases each). Germline V CDR1 and CDR2: SGHAT, FQNNGV. The CDR3 sequence is 14 residues long. The V end was cut by 5 bases, the J end by 3 bases, with 10 bases between.

This clone was seen only a few times. V and J are TRBV5-1 and TRBJ2-7; maybe TRBD2 (6 bases). V was trimmed by 0 bases and J by 1 base, leaving 11 bases between them. Germline CDR1 and CDR2: SGHRS and YFSETQ. The CDR3 runs to 15 residues. The CDR3 reads CASSLGLEVSYEQYF. CDR3 sequence (DNA): TGCGCCAGCAGCTTGGGACTAGAAGTTTCCTACGAGCAGTACTTC.

The chain combines TRBV5-4 with TRBJ2-6; TRBD1 aligns across 9 bases. With 8 bases clipped from V and 0 bases from J, the junction kept 3 bases outside the gene matches. This CDR3 is built from 15 residues. Per the germline V gene, CDR1 is SGHNT and CDR2 is YYREEE (reference sequence). This chain's CDR3 is CASKTGGSGANVLTF. Here the CDR3 DNA reads TGTGCCAGTAAGACAGGGGGCTCTGGGGCCAACGTCCTGACTTTC.

This chain uses TRBV19 with TRBJ2-7; either TRBD1 or TRBD2 may fit D (6 bases each). Germline CDR1 is LNHDA and CDR2 is SQIVND (reference sequence). The CDR3 sequence is 17 residues long. Trimming removed 5 bases from V and 5 bases from J, with 25 bases in between. In nucleotides, the CDR3 is TGTGCCAGTAGTCCATCGCCGGGTAATGGGGGCGGGAACGAGCAGTACTTC. This gives the protein CASSPSPGNGGGNEQYF. The complete variable domain, with remaining parts taken from reference TRBV19 and TRBJ2-7, reads DGGITQSPKYLFRKEGQNVTLSCEQNLNHDAMYWYRQDPGQGLRLIYYSQIVNDFQKGDIAEGYSVSREKKESFPLTVTSAQKNPTAFYLCASSPSPGNGGGNEQYFGPGTRLTVT.

V gene TRBV4-2 combines with J gene TRBJ2-1, with 11 bases lining up with TRBD2. The V and J ends lost 2 bases and 5 bases, in that order; junction bases with no gene match: 2. This CDR3 contains 15 residues. Germline lookup yields CDR1 LGHNA and CDR2 YNFKEQ. CDR3 residues: CASSQKTSGDNEQFF. DNA for the CDR3: TGTGCCAGCAGCCAAAAGACTAGCGGGGACAATGAGCAGTTCTTC.